One sample yielded the 13 T cell receptor beta chains listed below, sequenced in a study of T cells in Graves' hyperthyroidism and ophthalmopathy (dated by TCRdb to the late 2010s). Library preparation was by multiplex PCR. Sequencing used an Illumina HiSeq 2000. Amplification of TCR beta CDR3 regions was carried out from RNA transcripts. The TCR CDR3 was subjected to a first round of RT-PCR using the HTBI primer set and the Qiagen OneStep RT-PCR kit. Starting from the raw public reads, TCRdb applied fastp trimming at Q25, assembled clones with MiXCR and retained in-frame beta chains. Rows are unified per CDR3 protein, each entry keeping the most common DNA and genes. For this sample the table gives approximately 250,000 distinct CDR3 sequences, of which approximately 23% were detected only once. The top ten hold around 32% of the sample. Source material: blood. Every receptor here comes from a woman aged 40-49 years with Graves' ophthalmopathy.

This clonotype was counted ten times or more. The V and J genes are TRBV5-6 and TRBJ2-7; D possibly corresponds to TRBD1 (6 bases). Germline CDR1 and CDR2: SGHDT and YYEEEE. The CDR3 is made up of 15 amino acids. V shed 0 bases and J shed 7 bases, with 17 bases lying between them. DNA for the CDR3: TGTGCCAGCAGCTTGGAGCAGGGGTATGCGCGAGAGCAGTACTTC. Its translation is CASSLEQGYAREQYF.

The rearrangement links TRBV5-1 to TRBJ2-7; no reliable D call. This CDR3 has 13 residues. The ends were cut back, 0 bases at V and 5 bases at J, with 9 bases in the middle. CDR1 and CDR2 from the germline V gene are SGHRS and YFSETQ. DNA of the CDR3: TGCGCCAGCAGCTTGGAGGCCGTAAACGAGCAGTACTTC. As protein: CASSLEAVNEQYF.

The table lists this clonotype with many counts. The V and J genes are TRBV6-5 and TRBJ2-7; 8 nucleotides align to TRBD2. J lost 2 bases, V lost 5 bases, and 11 bases had no gene match. Germline V lookup: CDR1 MNHEY, CDR2 SVGAGI. CDR3 length: 16 amino acids. CDR3 in DNA: TGTGCCAGCAGTCCCTCGGAGCGGGAGATTCCCTACGAGCAGTACTTC. It is translated as CASSPSEREIPYEQYF.

This clonotype was counted ten times or more. The V gene is TRBV19, the J gene TRBJ2-2; 11 bases map to TRBD1. Trimming at V came to 4 bases and at J to 5 bases, leaving 6 bases not matched to a gene. This CDR3 is built from 16 residues. Germline CDR1 and CDR2: LNHDA and SQIVND (reference sequence). CDR3 residues: CASSTRRDRGTGELFF. DNA for the CDR3: TGTGCCAGTAGTACCCGCCGGGACAGGGGGACCGGGGAGCTGTTTTTT.

This clonotype appeared many times. The chain joins TRBV5-5 to TRBJ2-7, with D maybe TRBD2 (5 bases). The CDR3 covers 14 residues. Per the germline V gene, CDR1 is SGHKS and CDR2 is YYEKEE (reference sequence). Trimming took off 3 bases at V and 3 bases at J, with 13 bases between the two ends. The CDR3: CASSYSVAIYEQYF. CDR3 nucleotide sequence: TGTGCCAGCAGCTATTCCGTAGCGATCTACGAGCAGTACTTC.

This clonotype was picked up many times. V and J are TRBV27 and TRBJ1-2; perhaps TRBD1 as D (5 bases). This CDR3 has 14 amino acids. The V gene lost 8 bases and the J gene lost 6 bases, with 19 bases spanning the gap. The germline V gene has CDR1 MNHEY and CDR2 SMNVEV (reference sequence). In DNA form, the CDR3 reads TGTGCCAGCCACAGGTCTGGGGGATCGGATGGCTACACCTTC. Its translation is CASHRSGGSDGYTF.

In its sample, this clonotype was seen many times. The chain joins TRBV29-1 to TRBJ1-3, with D hard to call. The length of the CDR3 is 14 residues. The V end was cut by 2 bases, the J end by 4 bases, with 12 bases between. Germline CDR1 and CDR2: SQVTM and ANQGSEA. The DNA of the CDR3 is TGCAGCGTTGAATTGCAGCATCAAGGAAACACCATATATTTT. Its protein product is CSVELQHQGNTIYF.

This clonotype was detected only once. Possible read error: a much larger clone is one base away. A read error is likely, as this CDR3 ends without the conserved phenylalanine or tryptophan. The rearrangement links TRBV5-1 to TRBJ1-2, with 8 bases that match TRBD1. Trimming at V came to 2 bases and at J to 5 bases, leaving 8 bases not matched to a gene. The germline CDR1 and CDR2 sequences are SGHRS and YFSETQ. The CDR3 sequence is 15 residues long. The CDR3 here is CASSLAGGEKYGYTL. In DNA, the CDR3 is TGCGCCAGCAGCTTAGCAGGGGGCGAGAAATATGGCTACACCCTC.

This clonotype appeared many times. V is TRBV2 and J is TRBJ1-5, with TRBD1 as a possible D gene (5 bases). The CDR3 spans 13 residues. Trimming left V 3 bases short and J 5 bases short, with 8 bases between. The germline gives CDR1 SNHLY, CDR2 FYNNEI. DNA of the CDR3: TGTGCCAGCAGTGACGGCAGGGATCAGCCCCAGCATTTT. It encodes CASSDGRDQPQHF. The whole variable domain, remainder taken from reference TRBV2 and TRBJ1-5, is EPEVTQTPSHQVTQMGQEVILRCVPISNHLYFYWYRQILGQKVEFLVSFYNNEISEKSEIFDDQFSVERPDGSNFTLKIRSTKLEDSAMYFCASSDGRDQPQHFGDGTRLSIL.

In this sample, this clonotype turned up many times. The genes are TRBV12-3 or TRBV12-4 and TRBJ2-2; D might be TRBD2 (6 bases). V lost 6 bases, J lost 2 bases, and 13 bases lay in between. This CDR3 spans 15 amino acids. The CDR3 nucleotides are TGTGCCAGCAGCCGGGCGGGACTTAACACCGGGGAGCTGTTTTTT. It translates to CASSRAGLNTGELFF.

The count of this clonotype is one. The chain employs TRBV28 and TRBJ1-5; the D is unclear. The CDR3 has 10 residues. Trimming removed 8 bases at V and 9 bases at J, with 8 bases between. The germline gives CDR1 MDHEN, CDR2 SYDVKM. Here the CDR3 DNA reads TGTGCCAGCGGGTGGGGGCCCCAGCATTTT. Residues: CASGWGPQHF.

V and J are TRBV12-3 or TRBV12-4 and TRBJ2-7; the D call may be TRBD1 or TRBD2 (5 bases each). The CDR3 is made up of 14 amino acids. Trimming removed 3 bases at V and 2 bases at J, with 11 bases between. This CDR3 is CASSFYGGTYEQYF. CDR3 sequence (DNA): TGTGCCAGCAGTTTCTATGGGGGAACCTACGAGCAGTACTTC.

The chain employs TRBV6-1 and TRBJ1-5; D is perhaps TRBD1 (5 bases). The germline V gene encodes CDR1 MNHNS and CDR2 SASEGT. The length of the CDR3 is 17 residues. The ends were cut back, 6 bases at V and 1 base at J, with 19 bases in the middle. The CDR3 sequence: CASSSTWGFGSNQPQHF. The CDR3 coding sequence is TGTGCCAGCAGCTCTACCTGGGGGTTCGGGAGCAATCAGCCCCAGCATTTT.